This T cell receptor beta chain derives from a study of T cell repertoires in cytomegalovirus infection. Germline V gene lookup returns CDR1 SGHTA and CDR2 FQGNSA. The CDR3 runs 14 residues. Between the trimmed V and J ends, which lost 7 bases and 7 bases, there was a span of 17 bases. TCRdb processed the reads anew with MiXCR; each CDR3 protein has one entry. The repertoire consists of 310,000 or so distinct CDR3 sequences, with about a tenth occurring once and the leading ten covering around 2.5%. The table lists this clonotype with many counts. The receptor was derived from a human donor in good health (CMV status not recorded). Some clones in this sample may be carry-over from other donors' samples. This chain uses TRBV7-2 with TRBJ2-1, with D maybe TRBD2 (6 bases). The specimen was PBMCs. CDR3 sequence reads: CASTQTRRGNEQFF. The CDR3 DNA follows: TGTGCCAGCACCCAAACCCGGAGGGGAAATGAGCAGTTCTTC.